This T cell receptor beta chain was observed in a study of identical twins. Germline V gene sequence: CDR1 SGHVS, CDR2 FQNEAQ. Trimming cost V 5 bases and J 4 bases; bases outside gene matches: 12. CDR3 length: 16 residues. MiXCR, run by TCRdb on the 5' RACE reads, gives a single entry per CDR3 protein. The data show more than 400,000 distinct CDR3 sequences, with roughly 15% seen just once and 0.44% held by the top ten. These data also featured in a second study, about yellow fever vaccine responses in identical twins.

The chain joins TRBV7-8 to TRBJ2-7; 9 bases line up with TRBD1. This receptor was taken from a young woman in good health. Source material: CD4+ T cells sorted from blood. The CDR3 region is CASSHSTGTGFYEQYV. DNA for the CDR3: TGTGCCAGCAGCCACTCAACCGGGACAGGGTTTTACGAGCAGTACGTC.